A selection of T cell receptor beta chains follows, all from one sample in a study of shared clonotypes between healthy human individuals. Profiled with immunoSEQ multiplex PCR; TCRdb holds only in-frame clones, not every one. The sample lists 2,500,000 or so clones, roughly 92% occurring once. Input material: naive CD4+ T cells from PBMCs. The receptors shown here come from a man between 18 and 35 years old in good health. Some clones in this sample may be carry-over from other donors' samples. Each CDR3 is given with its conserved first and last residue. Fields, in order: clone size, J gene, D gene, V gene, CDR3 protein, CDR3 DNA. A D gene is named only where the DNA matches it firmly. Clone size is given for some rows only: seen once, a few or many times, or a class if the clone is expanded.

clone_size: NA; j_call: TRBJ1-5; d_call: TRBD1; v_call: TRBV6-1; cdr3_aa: CASSTGAWQPQHF; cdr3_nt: TGTGCCAGCAGTACAGGGGCTTGGCAGCCCCAGCATTTT
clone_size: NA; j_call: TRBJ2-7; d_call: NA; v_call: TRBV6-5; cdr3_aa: CASSYSRGIYEQYF; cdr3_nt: TGTGCCAGCAGTTACTCGCGAGGAATCTACGAGCAGTACTTC
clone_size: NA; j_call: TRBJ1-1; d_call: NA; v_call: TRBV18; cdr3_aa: CASSPGDMNTEAFF; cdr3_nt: TGTGCCAGCTCACCGGGGGACATGAACACTGAAGCTTTCTTT
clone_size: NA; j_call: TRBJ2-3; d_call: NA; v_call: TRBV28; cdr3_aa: CASSFQADTQYF; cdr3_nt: TGTGCCAGCAGTTTTCAAGCAGATACGCAGTATTTT
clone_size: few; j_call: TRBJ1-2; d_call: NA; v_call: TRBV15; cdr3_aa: CATRPGTVNYGYTF; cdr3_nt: TGTGCCACCAGACCGGGGACGGTGAACTATGGCTACACCTTC
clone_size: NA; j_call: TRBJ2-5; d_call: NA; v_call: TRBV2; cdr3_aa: CASSEAYRAQETQYF; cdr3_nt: TGTGCCAGCAGTGAAGCGTACAGGGCCCAAGAGACCCAGTACTTC
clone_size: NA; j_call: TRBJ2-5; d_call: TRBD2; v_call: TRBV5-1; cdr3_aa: CASSLIGTREETQYF; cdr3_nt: TGCGCCAGCAGCCTTATAGGGACTAGGGAAGAGACCCAGTACTTC
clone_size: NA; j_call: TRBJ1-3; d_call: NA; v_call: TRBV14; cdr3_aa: CASSHTGPGNTIYF; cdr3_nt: TGTGCCAGCAGCCATACCGGACCTGGAAACACCATATATTTT
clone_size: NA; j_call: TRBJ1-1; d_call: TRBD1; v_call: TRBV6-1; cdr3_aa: CASSEGTGEATRAFF; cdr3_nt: TGTGCCAGCAGTGAAGGGACAGGGGAAGCGACCCGGGCTTTCTTT
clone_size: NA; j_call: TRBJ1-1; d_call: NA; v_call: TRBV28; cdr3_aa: CASRLRPEAEAFF; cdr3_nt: TGTGCCAGCAGACTTCGACCAGAGGCTGAAGCTTTCTTT
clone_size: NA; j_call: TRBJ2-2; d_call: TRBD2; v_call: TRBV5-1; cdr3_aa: CASSPQGTSWNTGELFF; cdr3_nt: TGCGCCAGCAGCCCGCAAGGGACTAGCTGGAACACCGGGGAGCTGTTTTTT
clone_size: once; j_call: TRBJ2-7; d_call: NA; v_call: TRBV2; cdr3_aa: CASSGDGGRNEQYF; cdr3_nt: TGTGCCAGCAGTGGGGACGGGGGCCGGAACGAGCAGTACTTC
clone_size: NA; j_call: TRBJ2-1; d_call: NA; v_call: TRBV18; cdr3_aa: CASSPLSGSYNEQFF; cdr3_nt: TGTGCCAGCTCACCACTATCCGGGAGCTACAATGAGCAGTTCTTC
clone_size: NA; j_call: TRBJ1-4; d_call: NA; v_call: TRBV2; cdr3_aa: CASRRTDLNEKLFF; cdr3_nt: TGTGCCAGCAGGCGGACAGACCTCAATGAAAAACTGTTTTTT
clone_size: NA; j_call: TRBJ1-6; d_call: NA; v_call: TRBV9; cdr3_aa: CASSVDFSSPLHF; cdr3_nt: TGTGCCAGCAGCGTAGACTTTTCTTCACCCCTCCACTTT
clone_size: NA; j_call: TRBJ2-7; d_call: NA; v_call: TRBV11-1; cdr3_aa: CASSRTDLSYEQYF; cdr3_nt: TGTGCCAGCAGCCGGACGGACCTCAGCTACGAGCAGTACTTC
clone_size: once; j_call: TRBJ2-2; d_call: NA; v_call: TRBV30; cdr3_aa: CAWSEAGTGHTGELFF; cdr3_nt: TGTGCCTGGAGCGAAGCCGGGACGGGACACACCGGGGAGCTGTTTTTT
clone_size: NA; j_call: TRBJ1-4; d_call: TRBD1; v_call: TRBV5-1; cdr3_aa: CASSPSAWGQAATNEKLFF; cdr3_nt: TGCGCCAGCAGCCCCTCGGCGTGGGGACAGGCTGCAACTAATGAAAAACTGTTTTTT
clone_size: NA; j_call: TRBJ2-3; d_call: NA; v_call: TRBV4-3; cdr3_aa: CASSQRRSTDTQYF; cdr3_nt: TGCGCCAGCAGCCAAAGGCGGAGCACAGATACGCAGTATTTT
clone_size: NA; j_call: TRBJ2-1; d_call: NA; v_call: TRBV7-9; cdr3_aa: CASSPDYYNEQFF; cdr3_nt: TGTGCCAGCAGCCCAGATTACTACAATGAGCAGTTCTTC
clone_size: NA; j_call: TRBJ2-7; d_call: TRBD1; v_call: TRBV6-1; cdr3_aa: CASSTGTGDSYEQYF; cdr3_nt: TGTGCCAGCAGTACCGGGACAGGTGACTCCTACGAGCAGTACTTC
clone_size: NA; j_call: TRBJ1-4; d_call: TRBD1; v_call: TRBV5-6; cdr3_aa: CASSPDRGVSNEKLFF; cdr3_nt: TGTGCCAGCAGCCCCGACAGGGGGGTTTCTAATGAAAAACTGTTTTTT
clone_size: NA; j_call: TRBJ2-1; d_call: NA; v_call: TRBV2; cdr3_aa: CASSAPIGYNEQFF; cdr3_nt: TGTGCCAGCAGTGCCCCGATCGGCTACAATGAGCAGTTCTTC
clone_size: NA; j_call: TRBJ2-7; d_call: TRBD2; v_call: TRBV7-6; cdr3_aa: CASSLAGLAYEQYF; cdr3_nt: TGTGCCAGCAGCTTAGCGGGACTAGCCTACGAGCAGTACTTC
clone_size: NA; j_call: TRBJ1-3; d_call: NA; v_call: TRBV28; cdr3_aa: CASSSPSRDSGNTIYF; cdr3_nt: TGTGCCAGCAGTTCTCCTTCCAGGGACTCTGGAAACACCATATATTTT
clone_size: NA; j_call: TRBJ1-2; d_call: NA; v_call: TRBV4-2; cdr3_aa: CASSQDVAANYGYTF; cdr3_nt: TGTGCCAGCAGCCAAGATGTAGCAGCTAACTATGGCTACACCTTC
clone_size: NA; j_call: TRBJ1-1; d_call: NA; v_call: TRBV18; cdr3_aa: CASSPAAREAFF; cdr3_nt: TGTGCCAGCTCACCGGCCGCTAGGGAAGCTTTCTTT
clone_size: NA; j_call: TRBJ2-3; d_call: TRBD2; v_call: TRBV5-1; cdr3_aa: CASSGGRASDTQYF; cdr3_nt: TGCGCCAGCAGCGGCGGGAGGGCTTCAGATACGCAGTATTTT
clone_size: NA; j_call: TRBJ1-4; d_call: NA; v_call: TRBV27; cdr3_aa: CASSRAQATNEKLFF; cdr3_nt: TGTGCCAGCAGTAGGGCACAGGCAACTAATGAAAAACTGTTTTTT
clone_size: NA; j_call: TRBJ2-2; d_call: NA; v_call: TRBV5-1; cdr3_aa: CASSSDPFRGPGSTGELFF; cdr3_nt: TGCGCCAGCAGCTCCGACCCCTTCCGGGGCCCCGGATCCACCGGGGAGCTGTTTTTT
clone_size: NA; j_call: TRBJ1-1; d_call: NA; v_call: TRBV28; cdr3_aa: CASSLNGDRNTEAFF; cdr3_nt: TGTGCCAGCAGTCTTAATGGGGATCGGAACACTGAAGCTTTCTTT
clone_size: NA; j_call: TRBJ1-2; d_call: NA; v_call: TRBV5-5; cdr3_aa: CASSLGHLTNYGYTF; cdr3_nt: TGTGCCAGCAGCTTGGGGCACCTAACTAACTATGGCTACACCTTC
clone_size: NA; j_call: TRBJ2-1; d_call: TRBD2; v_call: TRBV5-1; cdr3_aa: CASSLSGRWADNEQFF; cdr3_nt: TGCGCCAGCAGCTTGAGCGGGAGATGGGCTGACAATGAGCAGTTCTTC
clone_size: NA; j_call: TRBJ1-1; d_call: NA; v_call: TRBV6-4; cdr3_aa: CASSQEGDTEAFF; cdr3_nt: TGTGCCAGCAGTCAAGAAGGGGACACTGAAGCTTTCTTT
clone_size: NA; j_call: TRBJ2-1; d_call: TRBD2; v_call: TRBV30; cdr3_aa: CAWSVRSSGRSPSYNEQFF; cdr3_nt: TGTGCCTGGAGTGTACGGTCTAGCGGGAGGTCTCCCTCCTACAATGAGCAGTTCTTC
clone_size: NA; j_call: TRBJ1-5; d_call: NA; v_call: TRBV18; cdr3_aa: CASSPTGGGFNSNQPQHF; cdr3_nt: TGTGCCAGCTCCCCGACCGGGGGTGGGTTCAATAGCAATCAGCCCCAGCATTTT
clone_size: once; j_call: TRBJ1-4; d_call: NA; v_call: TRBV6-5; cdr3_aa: CASSRSGRPNEKLFF; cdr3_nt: TGTGCCAGCAGTCGATCGGGCCGTCCTAATGAAAAACTGTTTTTT
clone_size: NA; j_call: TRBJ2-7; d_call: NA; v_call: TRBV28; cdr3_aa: CASRRQSSYEQYF; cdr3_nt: TGTGCCAGCAGAAGACAAAGCTCCTACGAGCAGTACTTC
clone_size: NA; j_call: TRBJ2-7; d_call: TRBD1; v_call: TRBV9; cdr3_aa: CASSVGWTGGANEQYF; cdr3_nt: TGTGCCAGCAGCGTAGGTTGGACAGGGGGCGCCAACGAGCAGTACTTC
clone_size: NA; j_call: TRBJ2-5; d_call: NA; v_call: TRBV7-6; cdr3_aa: CASSPTRRLETQYF; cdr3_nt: TGTGCCAGCAGCCCCACCCGGAGGTTAGAGACCCAGTACTTC
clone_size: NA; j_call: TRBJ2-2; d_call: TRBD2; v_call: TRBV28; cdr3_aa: CASSSYIYSGRADTGELFF; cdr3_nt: TGTGCCAGCAGTTCATACATATACAGCGGGAGGGCCGACACCGGGGAGCTGTTTTTT
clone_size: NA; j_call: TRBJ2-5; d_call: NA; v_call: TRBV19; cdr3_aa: CASSSSGRSRGETQYF; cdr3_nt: TGTGCCAGTAGTTCCTCCGGGCGTTCGAGGGGAGAGACCCAGTACTTC
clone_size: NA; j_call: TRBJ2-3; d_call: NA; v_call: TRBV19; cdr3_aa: CASSGFPSTDTQYF; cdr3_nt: TGTGCCAGTAGTGGCTTTCCGAGCACAGATACGCAGTATTTT
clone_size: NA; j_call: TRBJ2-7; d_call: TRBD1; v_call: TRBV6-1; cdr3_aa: CASSPRTGEYEQYF; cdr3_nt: TGTGCCAGCAGTCCGAGGACAGGGGAATACGAGCAGTACTTC
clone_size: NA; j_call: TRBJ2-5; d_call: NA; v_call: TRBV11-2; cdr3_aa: CASSSRYQETQYF; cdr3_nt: TGTGCCAGCAGCTCGAGGTACCAAGAGACCCAGTACTTC
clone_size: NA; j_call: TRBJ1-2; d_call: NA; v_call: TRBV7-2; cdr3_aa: CASSLASTASYGYTF; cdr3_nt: TGTGCCAGCAGCTTAGCGAGCACAGCCTCCTATGGCTACACCTTC
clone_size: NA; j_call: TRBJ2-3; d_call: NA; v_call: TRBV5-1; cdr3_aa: CASSSPQSGDTQYF; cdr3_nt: TGCGCCAGCAGCTCCCCCCAGTCCGGGGATACGCAGTATTTT
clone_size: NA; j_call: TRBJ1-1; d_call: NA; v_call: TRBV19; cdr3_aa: CASSMRGDTEAFF; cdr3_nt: TGTGCCAGTAGTATGAGGGGTGACACTGAAGCTTTCTTT
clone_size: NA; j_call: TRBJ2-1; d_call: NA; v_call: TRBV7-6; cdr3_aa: CASSLVGAGTAGNEQFF; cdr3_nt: TGTGCCAGCAGCTTAGTCGGGGCGGGAACGGCTGGCAATGAGCAGTTCTTC
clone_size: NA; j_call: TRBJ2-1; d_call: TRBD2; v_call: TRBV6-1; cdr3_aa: CASHYLAGVSNEQFF; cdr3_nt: TGTGCCAGCCACTATCTAGCGGGAGTCTCCAATGAGCAGTTCTTC
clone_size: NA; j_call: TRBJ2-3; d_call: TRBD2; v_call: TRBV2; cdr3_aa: CASRITSGRPPDTQYF; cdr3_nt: TGTGCCAGCAGGATTACTAGCGGGAGACCACCAGATACGCAGTATTTT
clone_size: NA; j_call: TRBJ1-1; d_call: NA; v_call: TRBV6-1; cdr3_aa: CASSEGGTEAFF; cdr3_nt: TGTGCCAGCAGTGAAGGAGGGACCGAAGCTTTCTTT